This TCR beta chain was captured in a study of cytomegalovirus exposure and HLA in healthy donors. Study-wide findings and caveats: Earlier results showed most TCR beta V segments being productive about 87% or about 30% of the time.

About this clone: The target antigen is unknown.

Vbeta (60) and Jbeta (13) primers were used in the PCR. Clones were read by immunoSEQ multiplex PCR, and TCRdb kept only the in-frame ones, dropping some. Of 150,000 or so clones listed, roughly 80% were seen once; the top ten hold around 3%. Unmatched junction bases numbered 7, after V lost 5 bases and J lost 3 bases. CDR3 length: 14 residues. Germline loops: CDR1 PRHDT, CDR2 FYEKMQ (reference sequence). This chain joins TRBV13 and TRBJ2-7, with 7 positions matching TRBD2. Material for sequencing was PBMCs. This sequence originates from a male donor in good health and CMV-seronegative. Written as DNA, the CDR3 is TGTGCCAGCAGCCTGCTAGCGGCGGGCTACGAGCAGTACTTC. Amino acid sequence: CASSLLAAGYEQYF.